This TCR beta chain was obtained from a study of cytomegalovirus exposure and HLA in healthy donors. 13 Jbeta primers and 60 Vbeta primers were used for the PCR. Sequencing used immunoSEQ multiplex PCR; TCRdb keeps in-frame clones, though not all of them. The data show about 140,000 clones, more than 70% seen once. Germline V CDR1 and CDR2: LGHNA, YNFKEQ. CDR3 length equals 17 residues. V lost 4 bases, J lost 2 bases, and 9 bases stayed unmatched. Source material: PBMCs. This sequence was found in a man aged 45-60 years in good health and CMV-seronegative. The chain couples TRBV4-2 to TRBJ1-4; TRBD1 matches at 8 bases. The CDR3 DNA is TGTGCCAGCAGCCCGCTAAATACAGGGGGGACTAATGAAAAACTGTTTTTT. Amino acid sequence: CASSPLNTGGTNEKLFF.